Listed below are T cell receptor beta chains from one sample, sequenced in a study of beta chain features in type 1 diabetes. Profiled with immunoSEQ multiplex PCR; TCRdb holds only in-frame clones, not every one. The sample lists almost 350,000 clones; around 9.3% were seen once. Sequencing was done on a sample of central memory CD4+ T cells from blood. The receptor source for this set is a man aged 25-45 years with type 1 diabetes. CDR3s leave out the opening cysteine and the closing phenylalanine or tryptophan. Each record gives: V gene, J gene, CDR3 protein.

v_gene: TRBV2
j_gene: TRBJ2-7
CDR3aa: ASVAAGEREQY

v_gene: TRBV14
j_gene: TRBJ2-5
CDR3aa: ASNRGEQETQY

v_gene: TRBV4-3
j_gene: TRBJ2-3
CDR3aa: ASSQDLSGATDTQY

v_gene: TRBV4-3
j_gene: TRBJ1-4
CDR3aa: ASSLTRREKLF

v_gene: TRBV28
j_gene: TRBJ2-3
CDR3aa: ASKGADTQY

v_gene: TRBV2
j_gene: TRBJ2-7
CDR3aa: ASSEGFGEQY

v_gene: TRBV30
j_gene: TRBJ2-6
CDR3aa: AWSIDWAGANVLT

v_gene: TRBV7-6
j_gene: TRBJ1-4
CDR3aa: ASSSRQGTNEKLF

v_gene: TRBV11-2
j_gene: TRBJ1-4
CDR3aa: ASSLGRRTEKLF

v_gene: TRBV14
j_gene: TRBJ2-3
CDR3aa: ASSQAGGILPQY

v_gene: TRBV6-1
j_gene: TRBJ2-5
CDR3aa: ASTERGGKETQY

v_gene: TRBV25-1
j_gene: TRBJ1-4
CDR3aa: ASSPLGVEEKLF

v_gene: TRBV11-3
j_gene: TRBJ2-2
CDR3aa: ASSQRQGTGELF

v_gene: TRBV19
j_gene: TRBJ2-6
CDR3aa: ASSTRNLGQGTSGANVLT

v_gene: TRBV6-1
j_gene: TRBJ1-1
CDR3aa: ASNGIGGNTEAF

v_gene: TRBV6-1
j_gene: TRBJ2-7
CDR3aa: ASGEGGAPHYEQY

v_gene: TRBV28
j_gene: TRBJ1-5
CDR3aa: ASRGASNQPQH

v_gene: TRBV28
j_gene: TRBJ2-6
CDR3aa: ASSLIGANVLT

v_gene: TRBV10-3
j_gene: TRBJ1-5
CDR3aa: AISGADSNQPQH

v_gene: TRBV9
j_gene: TRBJ2-1
CDR3aa: ASSVYNEQF

v_gene: TRBV2
j_gene: TRBJ1-4
CDR3aa: ASSPSPGQSNEKLF

v_gene: TRBV7-9
j_gene: TRBJ1-6
CDR3aa: ASSLRPVGSTLH

v_gene: TRBV7-8
j_gene: TRBJ1-4
CDR3aa: ASSLNREKLF

v_gene: TRBV6-5
j_gene: TRBJ2-7
CDR3aa: ASGGSHYEQY

v_gene: TRBV28
j_gene: TRBJ1-5
CDR3aa: ASSTQGAYQPQH

v_gene: TRBV5-4
j_gene: TRBJ1-4
CDR3aa: ASSLQGTGHNEKLF

v_gene: TRBV30
j_gene: NA
CDR3aa: AQGQGYEQY

v_gene: TRBV27
j_gene: TRBJ1-5
CDR3aa: ASSLPSLPPGTGNQPQH

v_gene: TRBV6-5
j_gene: TRBJ1-4
CDR3aa: AIGRSTNEKLF

v_gene: TRBV18
j_gene: TRBJ2-5
CDR3aa: ASSPLLLAGGQETQY

v_gene: TRBV2
j_gene: TRBJ2-3
CDR3aa: ASSVDSSTDTQY

v_gene: TRBV18
j_gene: TRBJ1-2
CDR3aa: ASSQMDREIT

v_gene: TRBV7-2
j_gene: TRBJ1-1
CDR3aa: ASRLQEDTEAF

v_gene: TRBV5-1
j_gene: TRBJ2-3
CDR3aa: ASSLGQGPDTQY

v_gene: TRBV2
j_gene: TRBJ2-5
CDR3aa: ASSEGGPAETQY

v_gene: TRBV5-1
j_gene: TRBJ2-1
CDR3aa: ASSSQGNEQF

v_gene: TRBV6-1
j_gene: TRBJ2-3
CDR3aa: ASSAERRDTDTQY

v_gene: TRBV28
j_gene: TRBJ2-2
CDR3aa: ASSLFNTGELF

v_gene: TRBV30
j_gene: TRBJ2-7
CDR3aa: AWRGLYEQY

v_gene: TRBV9
j_gene: TRBJ1-6
CDR3aa: ASSGQGGTNSPLH

v_gene: TRBV20-1
j_gene: TRBJ1-1
CDR3aa: SATGHTEAF

v_gene: TRBV9
j_gene: TRBJ2-2
CDR3aa: ASSVQPNTGELF